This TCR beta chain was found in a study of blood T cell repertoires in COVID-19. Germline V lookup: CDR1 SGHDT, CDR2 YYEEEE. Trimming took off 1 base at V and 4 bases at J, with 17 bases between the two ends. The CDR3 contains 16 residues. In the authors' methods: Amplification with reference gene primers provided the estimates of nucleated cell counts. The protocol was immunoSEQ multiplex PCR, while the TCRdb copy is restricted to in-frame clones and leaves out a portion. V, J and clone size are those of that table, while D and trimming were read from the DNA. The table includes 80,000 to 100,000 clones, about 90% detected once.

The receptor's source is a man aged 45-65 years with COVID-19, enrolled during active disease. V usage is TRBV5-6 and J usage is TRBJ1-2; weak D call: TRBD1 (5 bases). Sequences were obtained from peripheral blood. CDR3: CASSLLGGARLYGYTF. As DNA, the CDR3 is TGTGCCAGCAGCTTGCTAGGTGGGGCTCGGCTCTATGGCTACACCTTC.